What follows are 13 T cell receptor beta chains derived from one specimen sequenced in a study of T cells after yellow fever vaccination. TCRdb processed the 5' RACE reads anew with MiXCR; each CDR3 protein has one entry. Altogether some 300,000 distinct CDR3 sequences are present, around 4% being singletons, with the ten largest covering less than 25%. Specimen: PBMCs, collected on the day of the yellow fever booster vaccination. The receptors derive from a man aged 18-30 years who received the YFV17D yellow fever vaccine.

This chain uses TRBV7-2 with TRBJ1-2, with D possibly being TRBD1 (5 bases). This CDR3 spans 15 amino acids. CDR1 and CDR2 from the germline V gene are SGHTA and FQGNSA. V shed 2 bases and J shed 4 bases, with 14 bases lying between them. The CDR3 nucleotides read TGTGCCAGCAGCTTACAGGGTATAGTGGGCTATGGCTACACCTTC. This sequence encodes CASSLQGIVGYGYTF.

The table lists this clonotype with a few counts. This sequence joins TRBV5-1 and TRBJ2-7; 10 nucleotides match TRBD1. The germline gives CDR1 SGHRS, CDR2 YFSETQ. The CDR3 length is 12 residues. J was trimmed by 5 bases and V by 7 bases; bases with no gene match: 3. The CDR3 spells CASRGQGNEQYF. The DNA of the CDR3 is TGCGCCAGCCGGGGACAGGGGAACGAGCAGTACTTC.

The chain couples TRBV6-5 to TRBJ2-5; 9 nucleotides agree with TRBD2. With V trimmed by 5 bases and J by 5 bases, 9 bases remained unmatched. In germline, CDR1 is MNHEY, CDR2 SVGAGI. The CDR3 runs to 15 residues. The CDR3: CASSQAGGLSETQYF. Here the CDR3 DNA reads TGTGCCAGCAGTCAGGCGGGGGGGCTCAGTGAGACCCAGTACTTC.

This clonotype showed up many times. The chain carries TRBV29-1 and TRBJ2-5; D remains unclear. Deletions cut 5 bases from V and 4 bases from J, with 11 bases between. The CDR3 totals 12 residues. Germline CDR1 SQVTM, CDR2 ANQGSEA. The CDR3 DNA reads as TGCAGCGTTCGGCCCCGACCAGAGACCCAGTACTTC. Amino acid sequence: CSVRPRPETQYF.

In this sample, this clonotype turned up a few times. J is TRBJ1-5 and V is TRBV5-1, with D unclear. The V end lost 2 bases, the J end lost 3 bases, and 12 bases lay between the germline ends. There are 15 residues in the CDR3. The germline CDR1 and CDR2 sequences are SGHRS and YFSETQ. CDR3 region: CASSFLGGNNQPQHF. The CDR3 DNA reads TGCGCCAGCAGCTTCTTGGGAGGGAACAATCAGCCCCAGCATTTT.

This clonotype was detected many times. The chain has TRBV2 and TRBJ2-5; the D is unclear. Per germline, CDR1 SNHLY and CDR2 FYNNEI. V lost 4 bases to trimming and J lost 5 bases, with 11 bases between them. The CDR3 runs to 13 residues. The CDR3 region has the DNA TGTGCCAGCAGTGTGACGGGTGGCGAGACCCAGTACTTC. Amino acids: CASSVTGGETQYF.

This chain links TRBV5-4 with TRBJ2-1, with 10 bases aligning to TRBD1. There are 16 residues in the CDR3. Trimming removed 2 bases from V and 5 bases from J; junction bases left unmatched: 7. Germline CDR1 and CDR2: SGHNT and YYREEE (reference sequence). CDR3: CASSLSGTGADNEQFF. DNA for the CDR3: TGTGCCAGCAGCTTATCCGGGACAGGGGCGGACAATGAGCAGTTCTTC.

Ten or more counts support this clonotype. The chain joins TRBV20-1 to TRBJ1-1; perhaps TRBD1 as D (6 bases). The CDR3 totals 14 residues. CDR1 and CDR2 from the germline V gene are DFQATT and SNEGSKA (reference sequence). With 3 bases removed from V and 0 bases from J, the gap between germline ends came to 11 bases. In nucleotides, the CDR3 is TGCAGTGCTAGCGAACAGGGTCTGAACACTGAAGCTTTCTTT. As protein: CSASEQGLNTEAFF.

Ten or more counts support this clonotype. The chain combines TRBV7-2 with TRBJ2-4; 11 bases are a match to TRBD2. The CDR3 covers 15 residues. From germline, CDR1 is SGHTA and CDR2 FQGNSA. J gave up 6 bases and V 2 bases, and 3 bases lay outside the gene matches. This CDR3 is CASSLSSGGPNIQYF. The CDR3 nucleotides are TGTGCCAGCAGCTTATCTAGCGGGGGGCCAAACATTCAGTACTTC.

This clonotype was found many times. This rearrangement joins TRBV7-9 to TRBJ2-3; D may be TRBD1 or TRBD2 (6 bases each). The CDR3 consists of 15 residues. The germline V gene encodes CDR1 SEHNR and CDR2 FQNEAQ (reference sequence). V lost 3 bases, J lost 3 bases, and 13 bases lay in between. The CDR3 DNA is TGTGCCAGCAGCTTCCCCGGGGGCGGTACAGATACGCAGTATTTT. This gives the protein CASSFPGGGTDTQYF. Complete variable domain (other parts from reference TRBV7-9 and TRBJ2-3): DTGVSQNPRHKITKRGQNVTFRCDPISEHNRLYWYRQTLGQGPEFLTYFQNEAQLEKSRLLSDRFSAERPKGSFSTLEIQRTEQGDSAMYLCASSFPGGGTDTQYFGPGTRLTVL.

The chain combines TRBV29-1 with TRBJ1-1; perhaps TRBD1 as D (5 bases). The CDR3 is made up of 13 amino acids. CDR1 is SQVTM, CDR2 ANQGSEA, per germline. Trimming left V 6 bases short and J 5 bases short, with 16 bases between. The CDR3 loop reads CSVAVDSRTEAFF. The CDR3 region has the DNA TGCAGCGTCGCGGTAGACAGCAGAACTGAAGCTTTCTTT.

This clonotype came up a few times. This chain uses TRBV27 with TRBJ2-1; D may be TRBD2 (5 bases). The V gene lost 1 base and the J gene lost 4 bases, with 14 bases spanning the gap. Germline loops: CDR1 MNHEY, CDR2 SMNVEV (reference sequence). There are 16 residues in the CDR3. Written as DNA, the CDR3 is TGTGCCAGCAGTTTATATGCGCTCTCGGGGTACAATGAGCAGTTCTTC. Translated: CASSLYALSGYNEQFF.

This clonotype was seen a handful of times. The rearrangement uses TRBV5-1 and TRBJ2-3; a weak D match, TRBD1 (5 bases). The CDR3 runs to 14 residues. Trimming cost V 4 bases and J 1 base, with 10 bases left between them. Germline values: CDR1 SGHRS, CDR2 YFSETQ. The CDR3 spells CASSLTTGTDTQYF. CDR3 nucleotides: TGCGCCAGCAGCCTAACGACAGGCACAGATACGCAGTATTTT.